This entry features one T cell receptor (beta chain) sequence. What it binds is not known. This sample stems from a study of identical twins. The germline V gene has CDR1 SGHTA and CDR2 FQGNSA. The CDR3 sequence is 14 residues long. Trimming left V 1 base short and J 8 bases short, with 12 bases between. MiXCR, run by TCRdb on the 5' RACE reads, gives a single entry per CDR3 protein. The sample carries around 670,000 distinct CDR3 sequences, approximately 6% recorded once. Study-wide points: Researchers caution that invariant MAIT and iNKT cells could partly confound zero-insertion analyses.

The sequencing sample was made of naive T cells sorted from blood. The TCR originated in a young man in good health. The gene calls are TRBV7-2 and TRBJ2-1; a weak D match, TRBD1 (5 bases). CDR3 sequence reads: CASSLGAQGYEQFF. In DNA, the CDR3 is TGTGCCAGCAGCTTAGGGGCGCAGGGCTATGAGCAGTTCTTC.